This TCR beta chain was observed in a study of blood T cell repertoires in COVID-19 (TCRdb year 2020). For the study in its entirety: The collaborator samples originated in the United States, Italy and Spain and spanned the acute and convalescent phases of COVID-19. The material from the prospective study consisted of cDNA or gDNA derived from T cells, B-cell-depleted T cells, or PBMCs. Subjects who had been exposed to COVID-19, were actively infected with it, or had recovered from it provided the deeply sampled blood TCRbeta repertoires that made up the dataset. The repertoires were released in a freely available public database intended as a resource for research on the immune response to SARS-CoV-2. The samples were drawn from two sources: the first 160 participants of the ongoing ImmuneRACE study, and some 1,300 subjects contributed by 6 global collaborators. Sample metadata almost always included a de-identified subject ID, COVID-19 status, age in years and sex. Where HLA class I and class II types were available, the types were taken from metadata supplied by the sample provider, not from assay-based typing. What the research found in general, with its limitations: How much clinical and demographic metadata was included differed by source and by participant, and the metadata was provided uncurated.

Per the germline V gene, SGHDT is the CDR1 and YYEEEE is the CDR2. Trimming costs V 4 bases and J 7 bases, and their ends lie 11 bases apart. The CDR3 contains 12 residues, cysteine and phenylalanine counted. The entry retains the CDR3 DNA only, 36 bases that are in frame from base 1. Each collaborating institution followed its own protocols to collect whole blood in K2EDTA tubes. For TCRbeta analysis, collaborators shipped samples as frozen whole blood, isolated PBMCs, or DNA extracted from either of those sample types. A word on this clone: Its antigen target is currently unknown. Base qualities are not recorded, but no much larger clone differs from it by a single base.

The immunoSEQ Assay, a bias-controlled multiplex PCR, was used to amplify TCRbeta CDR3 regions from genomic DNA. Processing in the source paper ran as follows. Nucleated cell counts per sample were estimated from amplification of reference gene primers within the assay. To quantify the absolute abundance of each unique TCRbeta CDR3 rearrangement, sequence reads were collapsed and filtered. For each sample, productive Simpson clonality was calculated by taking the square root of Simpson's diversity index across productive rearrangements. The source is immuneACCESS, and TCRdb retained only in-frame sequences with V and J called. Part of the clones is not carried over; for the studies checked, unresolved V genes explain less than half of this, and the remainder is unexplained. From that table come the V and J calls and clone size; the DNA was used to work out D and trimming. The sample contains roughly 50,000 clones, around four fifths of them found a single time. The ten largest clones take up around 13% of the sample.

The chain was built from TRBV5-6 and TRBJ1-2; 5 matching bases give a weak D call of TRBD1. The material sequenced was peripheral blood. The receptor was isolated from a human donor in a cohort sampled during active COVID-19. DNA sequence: TGTGCCAGCAGCATGCCGGGGGTTGGCTACACCTTC. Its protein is CASSMPGVGYTF.